The T cell receptor (beta chain) described here comes from a study of T cells after yellow fever vaccination. Study observations and caveats: Post-booster repertoires contained most primary-vaccination clones again (96% CD4, 88% CD8). Compared with primary, the secondary response was weaker and peaked at day 5, not 15.

This clonotype showed up many times. Antigen: not known. This CDR3 is built from 14 residues. In germline, CDR1 is DFQATT, CDR2 SNEGSKA (reference sequence). The V end lost 3 bases, the J end lost 0 bases, and 10 bases lay between the germline ends. TCRdb reprocessed the 5' RACE reads with MiXCR, giving one entry per CDR3 protein. The repertoire holds around 250,000 distinct CDR3 sequences, with over 4.5% as singletons. This chain connects TRBV20-1 to TRBJ2-3; D may be TRBD2 (7 bases). Sequenced material: CD4+ T cells sorted from PBMCs, taken on the day of the yellow fever booster vaccination. The sequence was collected from a man between 18 and 29 years old who received the YFV17D yellow fever vaccine. The CDR3 here is CSASGGRSTDTQYF. For the CDR3, the DNA is TGCAGTGCTAGCGGGGGGCGTAGCACAGATACGCAGTATTTT.